This entry lists 20 T cell receptor beta chains sequenced from one sample in a study of cytomegalovirus exposure and HLA in healthy donors. Amplification used 60 Vbeta primers and 13 Jbeta primers. TCRdb's copy holds only in-frame clones and misses some; the assay was immunoSEQ multiplex PCR. Here the sample spans 150,000 to 200,000 clones, around 78% being singletons. The specimen was PBMCs. The receptors were gathered from a woman aged 25-40 years in good health and CMV-seropositive.

This chain uses TRBV7-9 with TRBJ2-7; 14 bases agree with TRBD2. This CDR3 has 18 amino acids. CDR1 is SEHNR, CDR2 FQNEAQ, per germline (reference sequence). The V segment lost 5 bases and the J segment 0 bases; nucleotides outside the gene matches: 9. The DNA of the CDR3 is TGTGCCAGCAGCCCCGGACTAGCGGGAGGCCGAAGCTCCTACGAGCAGTACTTC. It codes for CASSPGLAGGRSSYEQYF.

The chain uses TRBV11-1 and TRBJ2-3; unclear D gene. CDR3 size: 11 residues. Germline lookup yields CDR1 SGHAT and CDR2 FQDESV (reference sequence). V was shortened by 5 bases and J by 3 bases, with 3 bases between the two germline ends. The CDR3 spells CASSRTDTQYF. The CDR3 DNA sequence: TGTGCCAGCAGCCGGACAGATACGCAGTATTTT.

V gene TRBV6-5 combines with J gene TRBJ1-5, with 7 nucleotides matching TRBD1. The trim removed 7 bases at V and 2 bases at J, leaving 5 bases unmatched. CDR3 size: 14 residues. Germline V gives CDR1 MNHEY, CDR2 SVGAGI. The CDR3 sequence: CASNTGEGNQPQHF. CDR3 DNA sequence: TGTGCCAGCAATACAGGGGAGGGCAATCAGCCCCAGCATTTT.

The chain combines TRBV30 with TRBJ2-1, with D possibly being TRBD2 (5 bases). With 4 bases removed from V and 0 bases from J, the gap between germline ends came to 10 bases. This CDR3 region has 14 residues. CDR1 is GTSNPN, CDR2 SVGIG, per germline (reference sequence). The CDR3, as DNA: TGTGCCTGGAAGCGGCGATCCTCCTACAATGAGCAGTTCTTC. Translation: CAWKRRSSYNEQFF.

The V and J genes are TRBV4-1 and TRBJ2-1; D ambiguous. CDR1 and CDR2 from the germline V gene are MGHRA and YSYEKL. Between the trimmed V and J ends, which lost 0 bases and 12 bases, there was a span of 12 bases. CDR3 length: 13 residues. CDR3 amino acids: CASSQEDRGVQFF. As DNA, the CDR3 is TGCGCCAGCAGCCAAGAAGACCGAGGAGTGCAGTTCTTC.

The gene calls are TRBV19 and TRBJ2-5, with 11 nucleotides matching TRBD1. This CDR3 comprises 15 residues. Germline loops: CDR1 LNHDA, CDR2 SQIVND (reference sequence). V trimming: 3 bases; J trimming: 3 bases; junction bases outside the gene matches: 3. CDR3 DNA sequence: TGTGCCAGTAGTATGGGACAGGGGGTAGAAGAGACCCAGTACTTC. Amino acid sequence: CASSMGQGVEETQYF. Drawing the rest from reference TRBV19 and TRBJ2-5, the complete variable domain is DGGITQSPKYLFRKEGQNVTLSCEQNLNHDAMYWYRQDPGQGLRLIYYSQIVNDFQKGDIAEGYSVSREKKESFPLTVTSAQKNPTAFYLCASSMGQGVEETQYFGPGTRLLVL.

V and J are TRBV28 and TRBJ1-4; TRBD1 might be the D (5 bases). This CDR3 has 14 residues. The germline V gene encodes CDR1 MDHEN and CDR2 SYDVKM. V shed 6 bases and J shed 3 bases, with 11 bases lying between them. As DNA, the CDR3 is TGTGCCAGCAGCATACAGGAATCTAATGAAAAACTGTTTTTT. The encoded protein is CASSIQESNEKLFF.

The V gene is TRBV5-4, the J gene TRBJ1-2; perhaps TRBD1 as D (6 bases). This CDR3 has 13 residues. V lost 2 bases and J lost 6, with 11 bases in between. Germline lookup yields CDR1 SGHNT and CDR2 YYREEE (reference sequence). The CDR3 DNA reads as TGTGCCAGCAGCTTCAGGGGCGGAAATGGCTACACCTTC. Translated, it gives CASSFRGGNGYTF.

V usage is TRBV4-3 and J usage is TRBJ1-5; the D is unclear. Trimming removed 1 base from V and 6 bases from J, with 7 bases in between. The V gene's germline CDR1 is LGHNA and CDR2 YSLEER. The CDR3 sequence is 13 residues long. CDR3 nucleotides: TGCGCCAGCAGCCAAGTCGGTGGTCAGCCCCAGCATTTT. This codes for CASSQVGGQPQHF.

This clone has just a few counts. V and J are TRBV30 and TRBJ2-1; TRBD1 might be the D (6 bases). V shed 2 bases and J shed 8 bases, with 10 bases lying between them. The CDR3 totals 12 residues. CDR1 GTSNPN and CDR2 SVGIG come from the germline V gene (reference sequence). The DNA of the CDR3 is TGTGCCTGGAGTTCAGGGGTCTATGAGCAGTTCTTC. This codes for CAWSSGVYEQFF.

This clone was picked up one time. The CDR3 DNA reads as TGTGCCAGCAGCTTAGGAGGGGGGGGAAATGAAAAACTGTTTTTT. It translates to CASSLGGGGNEKLFF. The gene calls are TRBV7-2 and TRBJ1-4, with D possibly matching TRBD1 (6 bases). This CDR3 region has 15 residues. From germline, CDR1 is SGHTA and CDR2 FQGNSA. Trimming took 1 base from V and 5 from J, leaving 11 bases between them.

This clone came up once. This chain connects TRBV10-3 to TRBJ1-3; D not certain. The CDR3 length is 13 residues. Trimming left V 6 bases short and J 2 bases short, with 8 bases between. Germline assignment: CDR1 ENHRY and CDR2 SYGVKD. The CDR3, as DNA: TGTGCCATCAGGAGGAACCCTGGAAACACCATATATTTT. This translates into CAIRRNPGNTIYF.

The V gene is TRBV28, the J gene TRBJ1-2, with 9 bases that match TRBD1. V shed 1 base and J 4 bases; nucleotides not matched to a gene: 7. The CDR3 covers 16 residues. Germline V gene data show CDR1 as MDHEN and CDR2 as SYDVKM. CDR3 nucleotide sequence: TGTGCCAGCAGTTTATCATCCGACAGGGGGGCCTATGGCTACACCTTC. This translates into CASSLSSDRGAYGYTF.

This chain connects TRBV6-5 to TRBJ2-7; weak D call: TRBD1 (5 bases). The V gene lost 2 bases and the J gene lost 2 bases, with 13 bases spanning the gap. Germline-derived CDR1 and CDR2 are MNHEY and SVGAGI. The CDR3 sequence is 15 residues long. The CDR3 DNA sequence: TGTGCCAGCAGTTACACTCCAGCCAGGGCCTACGAGCAGTACTTC. This translates into CASSYTPARAYEQYF.

This chain links TRBV30 with TRBJ1-3; D uncertain. Trimming shortened V by 3 bases and J by 0 bases, and 6 bases separated the two germline ends. The CDR3 is 13 residues long. Looked up from germline, CDR1 is GTSNPN and CDR2 is SVGIG (reference sequence). CDR3 DNA: TGTGCCTGGAGCCGGGGCTCTGGAAACACCATATATTTT. Residues: CAWSRGSGNTIYF. The variable domain in full, completed from reference TRBV30 and TRBJ1-3, reads SQTIHQWPATLVQPVGSPLSLECTVEGTSNPNLYWYRQAAGRGLQLLFYSVGIGQISSEVPQNLSASRPQDRQFILSSKKLLLSDSGFYLCAWSRGSGNTIYFGEGSWLTVV.

V is TRBV11-3 and J is TRBJ2-4; D call uncertain. The CDR3 totals 13 residues. The ends were cut back, 7 bases at V and 0 bases at J, with 7 bases in the middle. CDR1 SGHNT and CDR2 YENEEA come from the germline V gene. CDR3: CASKHPAKNIQYF. CDR3 coding DNA: TGTGCCAGCAAGCACCCAGCCAAAAACATTCAGTACTTC.

This chain links TRBV7-2 with TRBJ2-3; a weak D match, TRBD2 (6 bases). The germline V and J ends were trimmed by 1 base and 0 bases, with 11 bases remaining between them. CDR1 is SGHTA and CDR2 is FQGNSA in the germline V gene. The CDR3 sequence is 16 residues long. Here the CDR3 reads CASSLEGLSSTDTQYF. CDR3 in DNA: TGTGCCAGCAGCTTAGAAGGACTATCTAGCACAGATACGCAGTATTTT.

This sequence joins TRBV10-1 and TRBJ1-1; D uncertain. Germline-derived CDR1 and CDR2 are WNHNN and SYGVQD (reference sequence). The V and J ends lost 6 bases and 0 bases respectively, with 11 bases between them. This CDR3 comprises 14 residues. CDR3 sequence (DNA): TGCGCCAGCAGCATCGGAGACCTGAACACTGAAGCTTTCTTT. This sequence encodes CASSIGDLNTEAFF.

V gene TRBV5-6 combines with J gene TRBJ1-1; maybe TRBD1 (6 bases). Trimming pared 4 bases from V and 10 bases from J, leaving 17 bases between. The CDR3 is made up of 13 amino acids. CDR1 and CDR2 (germline): SGHDT, YYEEEE. The CDR3 bases are TGTGCCAGCAGCGGGACAACCTTAGGTGGAGCTTTCTTT. Residues: CASSGTTLGGAFF. Combining the CDR3 with reference TRBV5-6 and TRBJ1-1 gives the whole variable domain DAGVTQSPTHLIKTRGQQVTLRCSPKSGHDTVSWYQQALGQGPQFIFQYYEEEERQRGNFPDRFSGHQFPNYSSELNVNALLLGDSALYLCASSGTTLGGAFFGQGTRLTVV.

The chain has TRBV6-6 and TRBJ2-7; TRBD1 aligns across 10 bases. V dropped 6 bases and J dropped 3; count of bases not matched to a gene: 8. In germline, CDR1 is MNHNY, CDR2 SVGAGI (reference sequence). This CDR3 region has 15 residues. The CDR3 nucleotides read TGTGCCAGCAGCCACGCCGGGACAGGGGACTACGAGCAGTACTTC. Its protein is CASSHAGTGDYEQYF.